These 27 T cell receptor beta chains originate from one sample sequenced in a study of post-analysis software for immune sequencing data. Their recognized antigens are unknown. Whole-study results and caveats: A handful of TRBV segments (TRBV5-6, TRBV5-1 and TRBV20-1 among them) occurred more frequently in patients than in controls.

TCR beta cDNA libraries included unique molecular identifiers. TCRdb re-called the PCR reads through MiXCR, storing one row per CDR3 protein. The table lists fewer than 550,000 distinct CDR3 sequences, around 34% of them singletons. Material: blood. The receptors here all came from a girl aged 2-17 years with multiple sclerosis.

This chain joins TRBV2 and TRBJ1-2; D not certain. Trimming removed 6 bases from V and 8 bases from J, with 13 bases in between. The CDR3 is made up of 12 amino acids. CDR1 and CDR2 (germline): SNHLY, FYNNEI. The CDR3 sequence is CASSADDGGYTF. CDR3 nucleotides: TGTGCCAGCAGCGCCGACGATGGAGGCTACACCTTC.

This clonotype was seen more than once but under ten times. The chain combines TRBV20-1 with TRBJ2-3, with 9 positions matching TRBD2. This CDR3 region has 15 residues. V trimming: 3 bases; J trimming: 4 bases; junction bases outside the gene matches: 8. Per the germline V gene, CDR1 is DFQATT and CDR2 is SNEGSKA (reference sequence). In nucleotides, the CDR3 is TGCAGTGCTAGTCCGGGACTAGCAGTCTCAGATACGCAGTATTTT. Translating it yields CSASPGLAVSDTQYF.

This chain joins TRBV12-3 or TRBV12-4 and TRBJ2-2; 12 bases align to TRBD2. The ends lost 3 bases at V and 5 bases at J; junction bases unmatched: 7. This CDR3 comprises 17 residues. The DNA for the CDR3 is TGTGCCAGCAGTTTTCTCCGACTAGCGGGGGCTACCGGGGAGCTGTTTTTT. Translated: CASSFLRLAGATGELFF.

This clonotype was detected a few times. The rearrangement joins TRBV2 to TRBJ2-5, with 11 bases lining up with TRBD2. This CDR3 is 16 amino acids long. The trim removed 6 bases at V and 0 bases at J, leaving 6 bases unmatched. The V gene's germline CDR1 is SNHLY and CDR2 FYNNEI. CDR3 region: CASRTSSGGYQETQYF. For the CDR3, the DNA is TGTGCCAGCAGAACATCTAGCGGGGGGTACCAAGAGACCCAGTACTTC.

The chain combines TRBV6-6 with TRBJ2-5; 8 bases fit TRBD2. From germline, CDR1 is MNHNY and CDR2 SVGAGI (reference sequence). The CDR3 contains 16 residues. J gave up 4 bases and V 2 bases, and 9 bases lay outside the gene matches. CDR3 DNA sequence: TGTGCCAGCAGTTACGCCGGGACTAGGGCGCGAGAGACCCAGTACTTC. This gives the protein CASSYAGTRARETQYF.

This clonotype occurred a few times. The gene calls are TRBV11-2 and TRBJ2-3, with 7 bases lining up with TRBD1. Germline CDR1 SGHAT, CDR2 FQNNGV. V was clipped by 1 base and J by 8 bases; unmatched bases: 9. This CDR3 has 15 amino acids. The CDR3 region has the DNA TGTGCCAGCAGCTTAGGGAGACAGGGAGAGGGTACGCAGTATTTT. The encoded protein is CASSLGRQGEGTQYF.

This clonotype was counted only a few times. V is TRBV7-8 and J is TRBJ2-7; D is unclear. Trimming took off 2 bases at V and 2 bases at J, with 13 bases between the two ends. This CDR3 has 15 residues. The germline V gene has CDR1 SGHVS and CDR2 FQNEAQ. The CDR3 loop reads CASSLSDSVAYEQYF. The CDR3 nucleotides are TGTGCCAGCAGCTTATCTGACTCAGTAGCCTACGAGCAGTACTTC.

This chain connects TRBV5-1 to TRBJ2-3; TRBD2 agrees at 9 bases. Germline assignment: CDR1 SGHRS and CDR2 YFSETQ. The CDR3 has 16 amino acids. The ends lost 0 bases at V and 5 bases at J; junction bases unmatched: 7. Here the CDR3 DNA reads TGCGCCAGCAGCTTGGCGGCTAGCGGGGTGATAGATACGCAGTATTTT. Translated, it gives CASSLAASGVIDTQYF.

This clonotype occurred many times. CDR3 residues: CASSDRQGGSPLHF. As DNA, the CDR3 is TGTGCCAGCAGCGATAGACAGGGAGGTTCACCCCTCCACTTT. This chain links TRBV9 with TRBJ1-6; 7 bases match TRBD1. This CDR3 has 14 residues. Per germline, CDR1 SGDLS and CDR2 YYNGEE. Trimming at V came to 3 bases and at J to 9 bases, leaving 6 bases not matched to a gene.

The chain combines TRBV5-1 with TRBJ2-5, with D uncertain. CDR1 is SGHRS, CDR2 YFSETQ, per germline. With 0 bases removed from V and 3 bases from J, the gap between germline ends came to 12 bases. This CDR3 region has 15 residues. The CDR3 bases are TGCGCCAGCAGCTTGGCCCGGTCGAGTGAAGAGACCCAGTACTTC. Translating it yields CASSLARSSEETQYF.

In DNA, the CDR3 is TGTGCCAGCAGTTACCCTAGGGACAGTACCTCTGGTGAGCAGTACTTC. Its translation: CASSYPRDSTSGEQYF. The rearrangement links TRBV6-5 to TRBJ2-7; 7 bases are shared with TRBD1. The CDR3 consists of 16 residues. Germline assignment: CDR1 MNHEY and CDR2 SVGAGI. V trimming: 2 bases; J trimming: 7 bases; junction bases outside the gene matches: 14.

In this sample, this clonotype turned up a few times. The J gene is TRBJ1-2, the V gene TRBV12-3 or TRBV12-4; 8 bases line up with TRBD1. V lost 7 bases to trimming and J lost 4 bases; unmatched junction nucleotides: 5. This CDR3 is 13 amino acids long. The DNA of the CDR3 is TGTGCCAGCACCCGGGACAGGAGCTATGGCTACACCTTC. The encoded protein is CASTRDRSYGYTF.

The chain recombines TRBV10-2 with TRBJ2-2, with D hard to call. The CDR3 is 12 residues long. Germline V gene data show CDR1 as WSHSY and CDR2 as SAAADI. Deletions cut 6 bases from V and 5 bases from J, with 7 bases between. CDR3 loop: CASRMETGELFF. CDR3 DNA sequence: TGCGCCAGCAGGATGGAGACCGGGGAGCTGTTTTTT.

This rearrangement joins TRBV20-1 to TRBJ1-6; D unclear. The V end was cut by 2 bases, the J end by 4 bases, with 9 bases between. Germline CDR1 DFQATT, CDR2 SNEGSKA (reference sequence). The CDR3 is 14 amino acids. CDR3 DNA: TGCAGTGCTAGACTCATGGGTTATAATTCACCCCTCCACTTT. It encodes CSARLMGYNSPLHF.

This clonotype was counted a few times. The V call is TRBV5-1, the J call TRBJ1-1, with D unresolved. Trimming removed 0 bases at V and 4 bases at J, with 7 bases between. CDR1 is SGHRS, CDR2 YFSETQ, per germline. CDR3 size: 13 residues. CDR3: CASSLGTGTEAFF. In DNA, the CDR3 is TGCGCCAGCAGCTTGGGTACTGGCACTGAAGCTTTCTTT.

The CDR3 reads CASSSPGEVTTDTQYF. The DNA of the CDR3 is TGTGCCAGCAGTTCCCCGGGAGAAGTAACCACAGATACGCAGTATTTT. The rearrangement joins TRBV27 to TRBJ2-3; possible D gene TRBD2, 6 bases. CDR1 is MNHEY, CDR2 SMNVEV, per germline (reference sequence). Trimming left V 4 bases short and J 2 bases short, with 16 bases between. This CDR3 has 16 residues.

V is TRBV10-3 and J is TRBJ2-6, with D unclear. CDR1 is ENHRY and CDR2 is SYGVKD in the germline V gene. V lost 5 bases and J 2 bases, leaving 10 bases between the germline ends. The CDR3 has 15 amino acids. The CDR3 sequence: CAISYDGPGANVLTF. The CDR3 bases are TGTGCCATCAGTTACGACGGTCCTGGGGCCAACGTCCTGACTTTC.

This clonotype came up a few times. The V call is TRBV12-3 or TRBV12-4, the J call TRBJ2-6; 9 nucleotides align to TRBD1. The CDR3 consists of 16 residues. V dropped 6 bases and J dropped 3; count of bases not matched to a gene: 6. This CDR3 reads CASSRDRVDGANVLTF. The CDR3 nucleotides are TGTGCCAGCAGCCGGGACAGGGTCGATGGGGCCAACGTCCTGACTTTC.

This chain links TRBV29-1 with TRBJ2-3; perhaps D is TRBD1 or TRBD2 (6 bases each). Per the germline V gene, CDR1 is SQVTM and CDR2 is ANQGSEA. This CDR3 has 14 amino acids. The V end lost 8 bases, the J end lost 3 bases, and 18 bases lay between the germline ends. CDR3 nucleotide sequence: TGCAGCCTGATAGTGGGGGGCCGGACAGATACGCAGTATTTT. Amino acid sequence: CSLIVGGRTDTQYF.

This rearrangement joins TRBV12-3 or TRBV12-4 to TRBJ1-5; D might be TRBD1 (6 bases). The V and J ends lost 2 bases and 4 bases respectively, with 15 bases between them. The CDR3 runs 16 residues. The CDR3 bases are TGTGCCAGCAGTTTAAACCCCAGGGGAGCGAATCAGCCCCAGCATTTT. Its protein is CASSLNPRGANQPQHF.

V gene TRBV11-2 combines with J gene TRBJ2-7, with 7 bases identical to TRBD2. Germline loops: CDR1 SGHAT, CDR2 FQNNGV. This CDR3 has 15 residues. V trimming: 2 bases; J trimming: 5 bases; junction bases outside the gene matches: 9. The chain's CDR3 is CASSLNSGVPHEQYF. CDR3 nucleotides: TGTGCCAGCAGCTTAAACAGCGGGGTTCCCCACGAGCAGTACTTC.

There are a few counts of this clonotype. The CDR3 nucleotides are TGCGCCAGCAGCGAGGGACAGGGGGTGCACTATGGCTACACCTTC. Its protein is CASSEGQGVHYGYTF. The rearrangement joins TRBV5-1 to TRBJ1-2; 11 bases fit TRBD1. CDR1 and CDR2 (germline): SGHRS, YFSETQ. The CDR3 loop spans 15 amino acids. With V trimmed by 4 bases and J by 3 bases, 5 bases remained unmatched. Full variable domain (rest looked up from reference TRBV5-1 and TRBJ1-2): KAGVTQTPRYLIKTRGQQVTLSCSPISGHRSVSWYQQTPGQGLQFLFEYFSETQRNKGNFPGRFSGRQFSNSRSEMNVSTLELGDSALYLCASSEGQGVHYGYTFGSGTRLTVV.

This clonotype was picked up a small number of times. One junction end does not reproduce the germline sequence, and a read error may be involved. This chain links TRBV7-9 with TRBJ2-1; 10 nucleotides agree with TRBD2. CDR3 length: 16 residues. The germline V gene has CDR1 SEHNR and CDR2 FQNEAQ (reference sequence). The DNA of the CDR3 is TGTGCCAGCGGCTTAACCCCGGGACTAGCGACCTATGAGCAGTTCTTC. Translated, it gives CASGLTPGLATYEQFF.

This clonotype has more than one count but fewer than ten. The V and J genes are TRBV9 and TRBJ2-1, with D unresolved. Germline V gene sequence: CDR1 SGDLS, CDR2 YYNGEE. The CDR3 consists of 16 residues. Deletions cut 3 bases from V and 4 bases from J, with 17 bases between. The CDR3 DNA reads TGTGCCAGCAGCGGGCCTTGGAACGGGTATTACAATGAGCAGTTCTTC. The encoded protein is CASSGPWNGYYNEQFF.

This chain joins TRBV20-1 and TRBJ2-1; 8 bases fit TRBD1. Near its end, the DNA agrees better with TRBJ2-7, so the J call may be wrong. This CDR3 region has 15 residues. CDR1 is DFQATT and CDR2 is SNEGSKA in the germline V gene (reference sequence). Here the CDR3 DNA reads TGCAGTGCCCTCGAGGCAGGGGGCGCCGTCAATGAGCAGTACTTC. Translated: CSALEAGGAVNEQYF.

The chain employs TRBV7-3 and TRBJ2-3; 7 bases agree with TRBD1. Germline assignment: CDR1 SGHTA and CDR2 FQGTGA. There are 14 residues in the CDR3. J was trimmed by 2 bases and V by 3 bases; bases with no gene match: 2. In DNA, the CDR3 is TGTGCCAGCAGCTTTGACAGGGCCACAGATACGCAGTATTTT. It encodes CASSFDRATDTQYF.

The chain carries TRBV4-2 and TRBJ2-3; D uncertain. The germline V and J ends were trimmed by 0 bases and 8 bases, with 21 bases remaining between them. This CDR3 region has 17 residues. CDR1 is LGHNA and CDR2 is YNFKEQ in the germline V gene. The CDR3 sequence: CASSQELSHPSSGTQYF. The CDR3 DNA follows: TGTGCCAGCAGCCAAGAACTCAGTCATCCGTCCTCTGGTACGCAGTATTTT.